These 4 T cell receptor beta chains were sequenced from one sample in a study of blood T cell repertoires in COVID-19. Only in-frame clones appear in the TCRdb table, and some are missing; sequencing was by immunoSEQ multiplex PCR. This repertoire shows some 200,000 clones, about 80% found once; its top ten account for approximately 15%. Sequencing was done on a sample of peripheral blood. Receptors originate from a man aged 30 to 39 with active or convalescent COVID-19.

This clone appeared once. The V gene is TRBV7-2, the J gene TRBJ1-6, with no clear D. The V and J ends lost 5 bases and 7 bases respectively, with 12 bases between them. Germline CDR1 is SGHTA and CDR2 is FQGNSA. There are 14 residues in the CDR3. CDR3 in DNA: TGTGCCAGCAGCCCCCGGGAGGGAAATTCACCCCTCCACTTT. Residues: CASSPREGNSPLHF.

The rearrangement uses TRBV27 and TRBJ1-1, with D perhaps matching TRBD1 (5 bases). Trimming removed 6 bases from V and 5 bases from J, with 19 bases in between. The CDR3 covers 15 residues. The germline CDR1 and CDR2 sequences are MNHEY and SMNVEV (reference sequence). DNA of the CDR3: TGTGCCAGCAGCCGCCGACAGATAGATCCAACTGAAGCTTTCTTT. This translates into CASSRRQIDPTEAFF.

The chain carries TRBV11-3 and TRBJ2-5; 7 positions match TRBD1. CDR3 length equals 14 residues. Germline V gene lookup returns CDR1 SGHNT and CDR2 YENEEA. V dropped 3 bases and J dropped 4; count of bases not matched to a gene: 5. The CDR3 DNA reads as TGTGCCAGCAGCTTCGAAACAGGGGCAGAGACCCAGTACTTC. Its translation: CASSFETGAETQYF.

The V gene is TRBV11-3, the J gene TRBJ1-5; no definite D call. CDR1 is SGHNT, CDR2 YENEEA, per germline. Trimming took 1 base from V and 4 from J, leaving 5 bases between them. The CDR3 has 13 amino acids. The CDR3 DNA sequence: TGTGCCAGCAGCTTAGCCCAGAATCAGCCCCAGCATTTT. Translated: CASSLAQNQPQHF.